The 29 T cell receptor beta chains below were found in one sample sequenced in a study of blood T cell repertoires in COVID-19. Data came from immunoSEQ multiplex PCR; TCRdb stores just in-frame clones and leaves some out. This sample has about 310,000 clones, with around 86% found just once. The sequenced sample was peripheral blood. The receptors originated from a man aged 50-59 years with active or convalescent COVID-19.

This chain links TRBV28 with TRBJ1-6, with a possible D match to TRBD1 (5 bases). The CDR3 length is 15 residues. Germline V gene sequence: CDR1 MDHEN, CDR2 SYDVKM. V was cut by 7 bases and J by 5 bases, with 15 bases left in between. CDR3: CASNSGGVNNSPLHF. For the CDR3, the DNA is TGTGCCAGCAATTCCGGGGGAGTAAATAATTCACCCCTCCACTTT.

V usage is TRBV7-2 and J usage is TRBJ1-1; D is unresolved. V gave up 0 bases and J gave up 6 bases, with 20 bases separating them. CDR1 and CDR2 from the germline V gene are SGHTA and FQGNSA. This CDR3 is 17 amino acids long. CDR3 amino acids: CASSLASGFPSPAEAFF. The CDR3 DNA follows: TGTGCCAGCAGCTTAGCGTCCGGTTTCCCAAGTCCCGCTGAAGCTTTCTTT.

This chain uses TRBV19 with TRBJ1-1; D gene unclear. Germline V gene data show CDR1 as LNHDA and CDR2 as SQIVND (reference sequence). The CDR3 covers 13 residues. V was clipped by 5 bases and J by 1 base, with 8 bases between them. In DNA, the CDR3 is TGTGCCAGTAGTCGACAACAGAACACTGAAGCTTTCTTT. This sequence encodes CASSRQQNTEAFF.

This chain joins TRBV24-1 and TRBJ2-2; TRBD1 might be the D (5 bases). The germline V gene encodes CDR1 KGHDR and CDR2 SFDVKD. This CDR3 has 14 amino acids. The ends were cut back, 3 bases at V and 7 bases at J, with 11 bases in the middle. The CDR3, as DNA: TGTGCCACCAGTGATCCACAGGTTAGCGGGGAGCTGTTTTTT. As protein: CATSDPQVSGELFF.

The rearrangement joins TRBV30 to TRBJ1-1; TRBD1 matches at 8 bases. This CDR3 is built from 14 residues. The trim removed 2 bases at V and 5 bases at J, leaving 7 bases unmatched. Germline-derived CDR1 and CDR2 are GTSNPN and SVGIG (reference sequence). CDR3 in DNA: TGTGCCTGGAGTTTGTACAGGGGGAGGACTGAAGCTTTCTTT. Protein product: CAWSLYRGRTEAFF.

The V gene is TRBV3-1 (or the pseudogene TRBV3-2), the J gene TRBJ1-1, with D hard to call. V shed 2 bases and J shed 6 bases, with 10 bases lying between them. The CDR3 contains 13 residues. Germline V gene sequence: CDR1 LGHDT, CDR2 YNNKEL (reference sequence). For the CDR3, the DNA is TGTGCCAGCAGCCAACCCGCCGAGTCTGAAGCTTTCTTT. It is translated as CASSQPAESEAFF.

This chain connects TRBV7-9 to TRBJ2-1; D call uncertain. The CDR3 covers 13 residues. Trimming stripped 5 bases from V and 3 bases from J, with 8 bases between. The germline CDR1 and CDR2 sequences are SEHNR and FQNEAQ (reference sequence). This CDR3 is CASSPINYNEQFF. CDR3 nucleotides: TGTGCCAGCAGCCCTATAAACTACAATGAGCAGTTCTTC.

The chain couples TRBV18 to TRBJ1-6, with a weak D call TRBD1 (6 bases). This CDR3 has 14 residues. Germline lookup yields CDR1 KGHSH and CDR2 LQKENI. Between the trimmed V and J ends, which lost 3 bases and 10 bases, there was a span of 13 bases. The DNA of the CDR3 is TGTGCCAGCTCACCTTCACAGGGCGGATCACCCCTCCACTTT. Encoded protein: CASSPSQGGSPLHF.

The rearrangement joins TRBV15 to TRBJ1-2; D possibly corresponds to TRBD1 (5 bases). Germline V gives CDR1 LNHNV, CDR2 YYDKDF (reference sequence). The CDR3 is 13 amino acids. Trimming pared 0 bases from V and 14 bases from J, leaving 16 bases between. The CDR3 sequence is CATSRDPAQGGTF. The CDR3 DNA is TGTGCCACCAGCAGAGATCCCGCCCAGGGAGGGACCTTC.

The rearrangement links TRBV19 to TRBJ1-3; D uncertain. This CDR3 comprises 11 residues. Germline CDR1 LNHDA, CDR2 SQIVND (reference sequence). The V end was cut by 9 bases, the J end by 0 bases, with 3 bases between. CDR3 region: CASLSGNTIYF. The DNA for the CDR3 is TGTGCCAGCCTCTCTGGAAACACCATATATTTT.

The chain combines TRBV18 with TRBJ1-1; no clear D gene. V was trimmed by 6 bases and J by 3 bases, leaving 14 bases between them. The germline CDR1 and CDR2 sequences are KGHSH and LQKENI. The CDR3 is made up of 14 amino acids. CDR3 bases: TGTGCCAGCTCGCGGGGTGATGGGGACACTGAAGCTTTCTTT. This encodes CASSRGDGDTEAFF.

V and J are TRBV10-3 and TRBJ1-2; no firm D call. The CDR3 extends over 13 amino acids. Trimming took 9 bases from V and 4 from J, leaving 15 bases between them. CDR1 is ENHRY and CDR2 is SYGVKD in the germline V gene. DNA of the CDR3: TGTGCCATTCAAGCGGAGGGAGGCTATGGCTACACCTTC. It translates to CAIQAEGGYGYTF.

This clone was seen more than once but under ten times. This chain links TRBV7-3 with TRBJ1-1; tentatively, D is TRBD1 (6 bases). CDR1 SGHTA and CDR2 FQGTGA come from the germline V gene. This CDR3 has 14 amino acids. V lost 2 bases to trimming and J lost 3 bases, with 10 bases between them. The DNA of the CDR3 is TGTGCCAGCAGCTTACAGGGGAGGGACACTGAAGCTTTCTTT. It is translated as CASSLQGRDTEAFF.

The chain recombines TRBV10-1 with TRBJ2-3, with D tentatively TRBD2 (5 bases). The CDR3 spans 13 residues. The germline gives CDR1 WNHNN, CDR2 SYGVQD (reference sequence). The germline V and J ends were trimmed by 3 bases and 6 bases, with 10 bases remaining between them. The CDR3 DNA reads TGCGCCAGCAGTGAACCCCCTAGCGATACGCAGTATTTT. It yields the protein CASSEPPSDTQYF.

This chain links TRBV7-2 with TRBJ2-1; D may be TRBD2 (6 bases). This CDR3 has 15 residues. Germline V gene sequence: CDR1 SGHTA, CDR2 FQGNSA. The V end was cut by 5 bases, the J end by 4 bases, with 15 bases between. This CDR3 reads CASSITAGSYNEQFF. In DNA form, the CDR3 reads TGTGCCAGCAGCATAACGGCGGGGAGTTACAATGAGCAGTTCTTC.

The rearrangement links TRBV4-3 to TRBJ1-2; 7 bases agree with TRBD1. The germline V gene has CDR1 LGHNA and CDR2 YSLEER. The V gene end was trimmed by 1 base and the J gene end by 7 bases; junction bases not matched to a gene: 6. The CDR3 has 14 residues. CDR3 loop: CASSQVAGGVGYTF. DNA for the CDR3: TGCGCCAGCAGCCAAGTAGCAGGGGGTGTTGGCTACACCTTC.

The DNA for the CDR3 is TGTGCCAGTAGTTCGACAGGGTCTGTTGGCTACACCTTC. The encoded protein is CASSSTGSVGYTF. The chain joins TRBV19 to TRBJ1-2, with TRBD1 matching 7 bases. CDR3 length equals 13 residues. The germline CDR1 and CDR2 sequences are LNHDA and SQIVND (reference sequence). Losses at the gene ends were 5 bases for V and 7 bases for J; bases not matched to a gene: 7. The full variable domain, with the rest looked up from reference TRBV19 and TRBJ1-2, is DGGITQSPKYLFRKEGQNVTLSCEQNLNHDAMYWYRQDPGQGLRLIYYSQIVNDFQKGDIAEGYSVSREKKESFPLTVTSAQKNPTAFYLCASSSTGSVGYTFGSGTRLTVV.

V and J are TRBV9 and TRBJ2-7; D perhaps matches TRBD1 (6 bases). CDR1 SGDLS and CDR2 YYNGEE come from the germline V gene. CDR3 size: 15 residues. Trimming removed 3 bases at V and 2 bases at J, with 15 bases between. The CDR3 protein is CASSARTESPYEQYF. In nucleotides, the CDR3 is TGTGCCAGCAGCGCACGGACAGAAAGCCCCTACGAGCAGTACTTC. Looking up the rest from reference TRBV9 and TRBJ2-7 gives the full variable domain: DSGVTQTPKHLITATGQRVTLRCSPRSGDLSVYWYQQSLDQGLQFLIQYYNGEERAKGNILERFSAQQFPDLHSELNLSSLELGDSALYFCASSARTESPYEQYFGPGTRLTVT.

V gene TRBV5-1 combines with J gene TRBJ2-7; TRBD2 might be the D (6 bases). Looked up from germline, CDR1 is SGHRS and CDR2 is YFSETQ. V was pared by 3 bases and J by 5 bases, with 15 bases between. The CDR3 contains 14 residues. As DNA, the CDR3 is TGCGCCAGCAGCTCGAAAGCGGGTAGGGACGAGCAGTACTTC. Its translation: CASSSKAGRDEQYF.

This chain uses TRBV5-5 with TRBJ1-1, with 9 nucleotides matching TRBD1. In germline, CDR1 is SGHKS, CDR2 YYEKEE (reference sequence). The CDR3 is 16 amino acids. J was trimmed by 5 bases and V by 2 bases; bases with no gene match: 10. CDR3 DNA sequence: TGTGCCAGCAGCTTCGGAGGGACAGGGTCGGAAACTGAAGCTTTCTTT. Its protein is CASSFGGTGSETEAFF.

The chain uses TRBV2 and TRBJ2-7; 8 bases are shared with TRBD1. The germline CDR1 and CDR2 sequences are SNHLY and FYNNEI. This CDR3 has 15 residues. V dropped 4 bases and J dropped 0; count of bases not matched to a gene: 5. CDR3 sequence: CASSVGQAISYEQYF. Here the CDR3 DNA reads TGTGCCAGCAGTGTGGGACAGGCGATCTCCTACGAGCAGTACTTC.

This chain connects TRBV5-1 to TRBJ2-1; 7 bases line up with TRBD2. The J segment lost 6 bases and the V segment lost 2 bases, leaving 8 bases of the junction unmatched. Germline CDR1 is SGHRS and CDR2 is YFSETQ. This CDR3 spans 15 amino acids. CDR3 region: CASSLGTIEVNEQFF. The CDR3 nucleotides are TGCGCCAGCAGCTTAGGGACTATAGAGGTCAATGAGCAGTTCTTC.

The rearrangement joins TRBV29-1 to TRBJ2-2, with 14 bases identical to TRBD2. Germline CDR1 SQVTM, CDR2 ANQGSEA. With V trimmed by 6 bases and J by 4 bases, 10 bases remained unmatched. This CDR3 has 17 residues. The CDR3 DNA follows: TGCAGCGTCGCGGGACTAGCGGGAGATATTGGCACCGGGGAGCTGTTTTTT. Its protein product is CSVAGLAGDIGTGELFF.

The count of this clone is one. The V gene is TRBV4-1, the J gene TRBJ2-7, with TRBD1 as a possible D gene (5 bases). The germline V gene encodes CDR1 MGHRA and CDR2 YSYEKL. The CDR3 extends over 16 amino acids. Trimming shortened V by 0 bases and J by 0 bases, and 12 bases separated the two germline ends. The CDR3 loop is CASSQDEGHPSYEQYF. Here the CDR3 DNA reads TGCGCCAGCAGCCAAGATGAAGGACATCCCTCCTACGAGCAGTACTTC.

This sequence joins TRBV18 and TRBJ2-7; 11 bases align to TRBD1. This CDR3 is built from 15 residues. V lost 4 bases to trimming and J lost 4 bases; unmatched junction nucleotides: 6. Per germline, CDR1 KGHSH and CDR2 LQKENI. CDR3 region: CASSRIGTGGYEQYF. The CDR3 nucleotides read TGTGCCAGCTCACGCATCGGGACAGGGGGTTACGAGCAGTACTTC.

The V call is TRBV10-3, the J call TRBJ1-3, with 12 positions matching TRBD1. Germline CDR1 and CDR2: ENHRY and SYGVKD. The CDR3 covers 16 residues. V shed 6 bases, J shed 6 bases, and the junction held 9 bases outside the gene matches. The CDR3 region has the DNA TGTGCCATCAGGCCGACCGGGACAGGGGGCGAAAACACCATATATTTT. It codes for CAIRPTGTGGENTIYF.

This sequence joins TRBV28 and TRBJ2-5; 10 bases map to TRBD1. The CDR3 runs 16 residues. The V gene's germline CDR1 is MDHEN and CDR2 SYDVKM. After removal of 4 bases from V and 5 bases from J, the junction contained 10 bases not matched to a gene. The CDR3 DNA follows: TGTGCCAGCAGTTATGACAGGGGGCGCGGGGATGAGACCCAGTACTTC. It yields the protein CASSYDRGRGDETQYF.

The chain uses TRBV19 and TRBJ2-5; 10 positions match TRBD2. The V gene's germline CDR1 is LNHDA and CDR2 SQIVND (reference sequence). The trim removed 6 bases at V and 3 bases at J, leaving 7 bases unmatched. This CDR3 has 15 amino acids. For the CDR3, the DNA is TGTGCCAGTAGCCCCCAAGCGGGAGGGAAAGAGACCCAGTACTTC. It codes for CASSPQAGGKETQYF.

This sequence joins TRBV5-6 and TRBJ2-2, with D perhaps TRBD2 (6 bases). This CDR3 contains 13 residues. CDR1 and CDR2 (germline): SGHDT, YYEEEE. The ends were cut back, 4 bases at V and 6 bases at J, with 10 bases in the middle. The CDR3 sequence: CASSIREAGELFF. The CDR3 DNA is TGTGCCAGCAGCATAAGGGAGGCCGGGGAGCTGTTTTTT.